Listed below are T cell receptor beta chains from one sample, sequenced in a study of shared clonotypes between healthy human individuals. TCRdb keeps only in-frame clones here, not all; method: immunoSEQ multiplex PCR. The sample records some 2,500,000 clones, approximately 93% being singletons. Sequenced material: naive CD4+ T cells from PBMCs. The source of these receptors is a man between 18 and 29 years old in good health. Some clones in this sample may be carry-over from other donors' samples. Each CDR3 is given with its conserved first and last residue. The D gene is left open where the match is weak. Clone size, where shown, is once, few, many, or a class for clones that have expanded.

CASSVRQGMYNEQFF | TGTGCCAGCAGCGTCCGACAGGGTATGTACAATGAGCAGTTCTTC | - | 15 | TRBJ2-1 | TRBD1 | TRBV9
CASSYSRTYYEQYF | TGTGCCAGCAGTTACTCGAGGACGTATTACGAGCAGTACTTC | - | 14 | TRBJ2-7 | - | TRBV6-5
CASMTDFYTEAFF | TGTGCCAGCATGACGGATTTCTACACTGAAGCTTTCTTT | - | 13 | TRBJ1-1 | - | TRBV19
CASSPPSVNYEQYF | TGTGCCAGCTCACCACCAAGCGTAAACTACGAGCAGTACTTC | - | 14 | TRBJ2-7 | - | TRBV18
CASRTRRRGNTIYF | TGTGCCAGCAGGACCAGGAGACGAGGAAACACCATATATTTT | - | 14 | TRBJ1-3 | - | TRBV28
CASSQGLAGVGTGELFF | TGCGCCAGCAGCCAGGGACTAGCGGGAGTAGGAACCGGGGAGCTGTTTTTT | - | 17 | TRBJ2-2 | TRBD2 | TRBV5-1
CASSQYAEGPYEQYF | TGTGCCAGCAGCCAATACGCGGAGGGACCCTACGAGCAGTACTTC | once | 15 | TRBJ2-7 | - | TRBV4-2
CASSSTGVLNTEAFF | TGCGCCAGCAGCTCGACAGGGGTGTTGAACACTGAAGCTTTCTTT | - | 15 | TRBJ1-1 | TRBD1 | TRBV5-1
CASSLIAGVQETQYF | TGTGCCAGCAGCCTGATAGCGGGGGTTCAAGAGACCCAGTACTTC | - | 15 | TRBJ2-5 | TRBD2 | TRBV7-2
CASSSPSSGNTVYF | TGTGCCAGCAGCTCCCCGAGCTCTGGAAACACCGTATATTTT | - | 14 | TRBJ1-3 | - | TRBV7-6
CAISIAGAANEQFF | TGTGCCATCAGTATAGCGGGGGCCGCCAATGAGCAGTTCTTC | - | 14 | TRBJ2-1 | TRBD2 | TRBV10-3
CASSFRGRETQYF | TGTGCCAGCAGCTTTAGGGGGCGGGAGACCCAGTACTTC | - | 13 | TRBJ2-5 | TRBD1 | TRBV7-2
CAISESWGSNQPQHF | TGTGCCATCAGTGAGTCGTGGGGTAGCAATCAGCCCCAGCATTTT | - | 15 | TRBJ1-5 | - | TRBV10-3
CASSLGGPGGTEAFF | TGTGCCAGCAGCTTGGGGGGGCCTGGGGGCACTGAAGCTTTCTTT | - | 15 | TRBJ1-1 | - | TRBV5-6
CASSAQDSSNEQFF | TGTGCCAGCAGTGCCCAGGACAGTTCCAATGAGCAGTTCTTC | once | 14 | TRBJ2-1 | - | TRBV6-1
CASSIAGTYEQYF | TGTGCCAGTAGTATAGCGGGGACCTACGAGCAGTACTTC | - | 13 | TRBJ2-7 | - | TRBV19
CANKRALYQETQYF | TGTGCCAACAAGCGGGCACTGTACCAAGAGACCCAGTACTTC | - | 14 | TRBJ2-5 | - | TRBV2
CASTRYKNTGELFF | TGTGCCAGCACTCGGTATAAGAACACCGGGGAGCTGTTTTTT | - | 14 | TRBJ2-2 | - | TRBV2
CASSLRRESTDTQYF | TGTGCCAGCAGTCTCCGGAGGGAGAGCACAGATACGCAGTATTTT | - | 15 | TRBJ2-3 | - | TRBV7-9
CASSEGMPGELFF | TGTGCCAGCAGTGAGGGGATGCCCGGGGAGCTGTTTTTT | - | 13 | TRBJ2-2 | - | TRBV2
CASSSPASGEKLFF | TGTGCCAGCAGCTCCCCCGCCTCCGGGGAAAAACTGTTTTTT | - | 14 | TRBJ1-4 | - | TRBV27
CASSRAAEAYNEQFF | TGTGCCAGTAGCAGGGCAGCGGAGGCCTACAATGAGCAGTTCTTC | - | 15 | TRBJ2-1 | - | TRBV19
CASSQGHSNQPQHF | TGTGCCAGCAGCCAGGGGCATAGCAATCAGCCCCAGCATTTT | - | 14 | TRBJ1-5 | - | TRBV28
CASSPGGF | TGTGCCAGCTCACCTGGGGGGTTC | - | 8 | TRBJ2-7 | - | TRBV18
CASSLTYYGAQHF | TGTGCCAGCAGTTTGACGTATTATGGGGCCCAGCATTTT | once | 13 | TRBJ1-5 | - | TRBV28
CASSIYVFANTGELFF | TGTGCCAGTAGTATTTACGTGTTCGCGAACACCGGGGAGCTGTTTTTT | - | 16 | TRBJ2-2 | - | TRBV19
CASRPGQGNGEQYF | TGTGCCAGCAGACCGGGACAGGGGAACGGCGAGCAGTACTTC | - | 14 | TRBJ2-7 | TRBD1 | TRBV6-5
CASTNWGSSSYNEQFF | TGTGCCAGCACTAATTGGGGCAGTAGCTCCTACAATGAGCAGTTCTTC | - | 16 | TRBJ2-1 | - | TRBV2
CASSPTGWDVAFF | TGTGCCAGCTCACCAACGGGTTGGGACGTCGCTTTCTTT | - | 13 | TRBJ1-1 | - | TRBV18
CASSRRTSGGTQYF | TGTGCCAGCAGTCGACGGACTAGCGGGGGGACCCAGTACTTC | - | 14 | TRBJ2-5 | TRBD2 | TRBV2
CASSPPRQGIGQPQHF | TGTGCCAGCAGTCCCCCGAGACAGGGGATCGGTCAGCCCCAGCATTTT | - | 16 | TRBJ1-5 | TRBD1 | TRBV28
CASSTSGTGELFF | TGCGCCAGCAGTACCTCAGGCACCGGGGAGCTGTTTTTT | - | 13 | TRBJ2-2 | - | TRBV5-1
CASSLTQAQNTEAFF | TGTGCCAGCAGCTTAACACAGGCCCAAAACACTGAAGCTTTCTTT | - | 15 | TRBJ1-1 | - | TRBV7-3
CASSASSTSTDTQYF | TGTGCCAGCAGCGCCTCGTCGACTAGCACAGATACGCAGTATTTT | - | 15 | TRBJ2-3 | - | TRBV9
CASSWAGGEETQYF | TGTGCCAGCAGTTGGGCGGGAGGGGAAGAGACCCAGTACTTC | - | 14 | TRBJ2-5 | TRBD2 | TRBV6-5
CASTTTGEKLFF | TGTGCCAGCACCACAACCGGCGAAAAACTGTTTTTT | - | 12 | TRBJ1-4 | - | TRBV28
CASSIPEAWPQHF | TGTGCCAGTAGTATTCCCGAAGCCTGGCCCCAGCATTTT | - | 13 | TRBJ1-5 | - | TRBV19
CASSGKTGSPTYGYTF | TGTGCCAGCAGCGGGAAGACAGGCTCCCCCACCTATGGCTACACCTTC | - | 16 | TRBJ1-2 | - | TRBV7-2
CASSTGLAGVQETQYF | TGCGCCAGCAGCACCGGACTAGCGGGAGTCCAAGAGACCCAGTACTTC | - | 16 | TRBJ2-5 | TRBD2 | TRBV5-1